The 9 T cell receptor beta chains listed next were all sequenced from one sample in a study of OX40 agonist ivuxolimab in advanced cancers. Using immunoSEQ multiplex PCR, the repertoire was profiled, and TCRdb retains in-frame clones only, with some absent. This sample carries roughly 35,000 clones, 70% to 85% of them seen once, and the ten largest clones take approximately 9.9%. Sequenced here: CD4+ or CD8+ T cells sorted from blood, sampled in a trial of the OX40 agonist ivuxolimab. The origin of the receptors is an adult with an advanced solid tumor such as melanoma, head and neck, liver or kidney cancer.

The chain recombines TRBV2 with TRBJ1-5; D is unclear. Looked up from germline, CDR1 is SNHLY and CDR2 is FYNNEI. Trimming shortened V by 4 bases and J by 3 bases, and 4 bases separated the two germline ends. This CDR3 contains 12 residues. The CDR3 DNA is TGTGCCAGCAGTGGGGCCAATCAGCCCCAGCATTTT. It is translated as CASSGANQPQHF.

The J gene is TRBJ2-1, the V gene TRBV28; D not resolved. Germline V gene data show CDR1 as MDHEN and CDR2 as SYDVKM. CDR3 length: 10 amino acids. The V end lost 4 bases, the J end lost 6 bases, and 1 base lay between the germline ends. For the CDR3, the DNA is TGTGCCAGCAGTTCCAATGAGCAGTTCTTC. Protein product: CASSSNEQFF.

As regards this clone: The sample contains more than one DNA sequence encoding this CDR3. The chain couples TRBV6-1 to TRBJ2-7; D uncertain. CDR1 is MNHNS, CDR2 SASEGT, per germline. V was pared by 2 bases and J by 2 bases, with 1 base between. CDR3 length: 11 residues. The DNA for the CDR3 is TGTGCCAGCAGTGAAACCTACGAGCAGTACTTC. Translated: CASSETYEQYF.

This chain connects TRBV5-1 to TRBJ1-2, with TRBD1 matching 7 bases. Germline lookup yields CDR1 SGHRS and CDR2 YFSETQ. J was trimmed by 5 bases and V by 0 bases; bases with no gene match: 13. The CDR3 extends over 17 amino acids. CDR3: CASSLEGTVAGHYGYTF. The CDR3 DNA reads TGCGCCAGCAGCTTGGAGGGGACAGTAGCCGGCCATTATGGCTACACCTTC.

The chain is built from TRBV7-2 and TRBJ2-6; no firm D call. Germline CDR1 SGHTA, CDR2 FQGNSA. Trimming cost V 3 bases and J 0 bases, with 6 bases left between them. The CDR3 runs to 15 residues. The CDR3 is CASSFRISGANVLTF. CDR3 DNA: TGTGCCAGCAGCTTCCGTATCTCTGGGGCCAACGTCCTGACTTTC.

The chain is built from TRBV6-1 and TRBJ2-7, with unresolved D. Germline V gives CDR1 MNHNS, CDR2 SASEGT. V was clipped by 5 bases and J by 5 bases, with 7 bases between them. The length of the CDR3 is 11 residues. CDR3 in DNA: TGTGCCAGCAGTTTCGGCCACGAGCAGTACTTC. Its translation is CASSFGHEQYF.

The chain is built from TRBV11-2 and TRBJ1-1; D not resolved. Germline CDR1 SGHAT, CDR2 FQNNGV. V dropped 3 bases and J dropped 0 bases, with 5 bases sitting between them. The CDR3 totals 13 residues. The CDR3 region is CASSFSVNTEAFF. The CDR3 coding sequence is TGTGCCAGCAGCTTTTCGGTGAACACTGAAGCTTTCTTT.

This clone was recorded a few times. The chain couples TRBV5-4 to TRBJ1-2; the D is unclear. The V end was cut by 1 base, the J end by 2 bases, with 15 bases between. The germline CDR1 and CDR2 sequences are SGHNT and YYREEE (reference sequence). CDR3 length: 16 amino acids. CDR3 nucleotide sequence: TGTGCCAGCAGCTTGACCCTCGCACTGGGGAACTATGGCTACACCTTC. Translation gives CASSLTLALGNYGYTF.

The genes are TRBV11-2 and TRBJ2-1; 7 nucleotides line up with TRBD2. This CDR3 is built from 16 residues. After removal of 5 bases from V and 1 base from J, the junction contained 8 bases not matched to a gene. Germline lookup yields CDR1 SGHAT and CDR2 FQNNGV. CDR3 nucleotide sequence: TGTGCCAGCAGCCCAGTCAGGACTAGTTCCTACAATGAGCAGTTCTTC. This gives the protein CASSPVRTSSYNEQFF. Based on the CDR3 plus reference TRBV11-2 and TRBJ2-1, the full variable domain is EAGVAQSPRYKIIEKRQSVAFWCNPISGHATLYWYQQILGQGPKLLIQFQNNGVVDDSQLPKDRFSAERLKGVDSTLKIQPAKLEDSAVYLCASSPVRTSSYNEQFFGPGTRLTVL.